Sequencing of this TCR beta chain was carried out in a study of shared clonotypes between healthy human individuals. Points from the study as a whole: When naive CD4 clonotypes were compared across a few donors, 4% to 6.5% were shared. The diversity represented, both genetic and in exposure history, was limited by few donors.

CDR3 size: 16 residues. V was shortened by 4 bases and J by 2 bases, with 16 bases between the two germline ends. Germline loops: CDR1 SEHNR, CDR2 FQNEAQ (reference sequence). TCRdb's copy holds only in-frame clones and misses some; the assay was immunoSEQ multiplex PCR. The table has hundreds of thousands of clones, about 98% seen once. As regards this clone: The target antigen is unknown.

The naive CD8 population came from CD45RO-negative cells selected for CCR7, without terminally differentiated effector memory CD45RA+ cells. This rearrangement joins TRBV7-9 to TRBJ2-3, with D unclear. Input material: naive CD8+ T cells sorted from blood. This clonotype was obtained from a man under 40 in good health. CDR3 sequence: CASSSKDPPSTDTQYF. The CDR3 DNA sequence: TGTGCCAGCAGCTCTAAAGATCCCCCGTCCACAGATACGCAGTATTTT.